The 28 T cell receptor beta chains below all came from one sample that was sequenced in a study of OX40 agonist ivuxolimab in advanced cancers. Method: immunoSEQ multiplex PCR; TCRdb's copy keeps in-frame clones and lacks some. Of tens of thousands of clones listed, around 90% are singletons. The source material was CD4+ or CD8+ T cells sorted from blood, sampled in a trial of the OX40 agonist ivuxolimab. These receptors were taken from an adult with an advanced solid tumor such as melanoma, head and neck, liver or kidney cancer.

The CDR3 sequence is CASSIDPGRQPQHF. The CDR3 nucleotides are TGTGCCAGTAGTATAGATCCGGGGCGTCAGCCCCAGCATTTT. The chain has TRBV19 and TRBJ1-5, with D maybe TRBD1 (5 bases). Germline V gene data show CDR1 as LNHDA and CDR2 as SQIVND (reference sequence). The V gene lost 0 bases and the J gene lost 6 bases, with 9 bases spanning the gap. This CDR3 region has 14 residues.

The chain uses TRBV6-1 and TRBJ1-5; D is uncertain. The germline V and J ends were trimmed by 5 bases and 5 bases, with 7 bases remaining between them. The germline CDR1 and CDR2 sequences are MNHNS and SASEGT. The length of the CDR3 is 12 residues. CDR3 DNA: TGTGCCAGCAGTCCTTGGGATCAGCCCCAGCATTTT. It yields the protein CASSPWDQPQHF.

V and J are TRBV6-1 and TRBJ2-7; D is possibly TRBD2 (5 bases). CDR1 MNHNS and CDR2 SASEGT come from the germline V gene. The CDR3 extends over 12 amino acids. V lost 5 bases and J 3 bases, leaving 8 bases between the germline ends. The CDR3 is CASSSGIYEQYF. The CDR3 DNA reads as TGTGCCAGCAGTTCGGGGATCTACGAGCAGTACTTC.

V is TRBV7-2 and J is TRBJ1-5; 7 positions match TRBD1. Germline assignment: CDR1 SGHTA and CDR2 FQGNSA. V gave up 5 bases and J gave up 0 bases; unmatched junction bases: 7. This CDR3 contains 16 residues. The CDR3 loop is CASSHEGQNSNQPQHF. CDR3 in DNA: TGTGCCAGCAGCCACGAGGGACAGAATAGCAATCAGCCCCAGCATTTT.

This clone was found once. The V and J genes are TRBV18 and TRBJ2-1, with 11 bases matching TRBD1. Germline V gene data show CDR1 as KGHSH and CDR2 as LQKENI. V lost 3 bases and J lost 6; bases outside the gene matches: 4. The length of the CDR3 is 15 residues. The CDR3 reads CASSPGGQGGNEQFF. Here the CDR3 DNA reads TGTGCCAGCTCACCGGGGGGACAGGGGGGCAATGAGCAGTTCTTC.

The chain combines TRBV5-1 with TRBJ2-5, with 8 bases matching TRBD2. Trimming cost V 5 bases and J 0 bases; bases outside gene matches: 3. CDR1 SGHRS and CDR2 YFSETQ come from the germline V gene. The CDR3 has 14 amino acids. The CDR3 DNA reads TGCGCCAGCAGATTTAGCGGGAACCAAGAGACCCAGTACTTC. Translating gives CASRFSGNQETQYF.

The V call is TRBV11-1, the J call TRBJ2-1, with D possibly matching TRBD2 (5 bases). Looked up from germline, CDR1 is SGHAT and CDR2 is FQDESV (reference sequence). This CDR3 comprises 14 residues. The V gene lost 5 bases and the J gene lost 6 bases, with 14 bases spanning the gap. CDR3 DNA sequence: TGTGCCAGCAGCGTAACTAGTTTAGGCAATGAGCAGTTCTTC. Amino acids: CASSVTSLGNEQFF.

The rearrangement uses TRBV19 and TRBJ2-7; weak D call: TRBD1 (5 bases). CDR3 length: 15 amino acids. Deletions cut 7 bases from V and 3 bases from J, with 19 bases between. CDR1 LNHDA and CDR2 SQIVND come from the germline V gene (reference sequence). The CDR3 is CASKPSTGYNYEQYF. The CDR3 DNA is TGTGCCAGTAAACCAAGCACAGGTTACAACTACGAGCAGTACTTC.

This rearrangement joins TRBV9 to TRBJ2-1, with D maybe TRBD2 (5 bases). The CDR3 is 13 amino acids. Deletions cut 0 bases from V and 10 bases from J, with 11 bases between. Germline values: CDR1 SGDLS, CDR2 YYNGEE. The CDR3 loop reads CASSVGTAGEQFF. Written as DNA, the CDR3 is TGTGCCAGCAGCGTAGGGACTGCCGGGGAGCAGTTCTTC.

This chain uses TRBV7-2 with TRBJ1-4; TRBD1 aligns across 7 bases. V lost 1 base, J lost 6 bases, and 2 bases stayed unmatched. The germline gives CDR1 SGHTA, CDR2 FQGNSA. This CDR3 has 14 amino acids. The CDR3 nucleotides are TGTGCCAGCAGCTTAGGGGGACAGTATGAAAAACTGTTTTTT. Amino acids: CASSLGGQYEKLFF.

V gene TRBV11-2 combines with J gene TRBJ2-7; D not resolved. The V end lost 2 bases, the J end lost 3 bases, and 14 bases lay between the germline ends. Germline V gene sequence: CDR1 SGHAT, CDR2 FQNNGV. CDR3 length: 15 amino acids. CDR3 sequence: CASSLNYRGDYEQYF. The CDR3 nucleotides read TGTGCCAGCAGCTTAAACTACAGAGGAGACTACGAGCAGTACTTC.

CDR3 sequence: CASSSRGLVFHEQYF. CDR3 nucleotide sequence: TGTGCCAGCAGCTCGAGGGGACTAGTTTTCCACGAGCAGTACTTC. The J gene is TRBJ2-7, the V gene TRBV11-2, with 8 bases aligning to TRBD2. Trimming at V came to 4 bases and at J to 5 bases, leaving 10 bases not matched to a gene. CDR1 is SGHAT and CDR2 is FQNNGV in the germline V gene. The CDR3 loop spans 15 amino acids.

This chain links TRBV4-1 with TRBJ1-1; 8 positions match TRBD1. CDR1 MGHRA and CDR2 YSYEKL come from the germline V gene. V trimming: 3 bases; J trimming: 0 bases; junction bases outside the gene matches: 3. The CDR3 is 15 amino acids. CDR3 coding DNA: TGCGCCAGCAGCCATCGGACAGGGATGAACACTGAAGCTTTCTTT. Translated, it gives CASSHRTGMNTEAFF.

Concerning this clone itself: Other nucleotide sequences in the sample specify the same CDR3. The rearrangement uses TRBV9 and TRBJ1-5; possible D gene TRBD1, 5 bases. Germline CDR1 is SGDLS and CDR2 is YYNGEE. The CDR3 loop spans 14 amino acids. Trimming stripped 2 bases from V and 7 bases from J, with 13 bases between. The CDR3 sequence is CASSVGGDGQPQHF. For the CDR3, the DNA is TGTGCCAGCAGCGTTGGGGGAGATGGACAGCCCCAGCATTTT.

V gene TRBV5-6 combines with J gene TRBJ1-3, with D maybe TRBD1 (6 bases). Trimming cost V 2 bases and J 4 bases, with 10 bases left between them. This CDR3 region has 14 residues. Germline V CDR1 and CDR2: SGHDT, YYEEEE. The chain's CDR3 is CASSFQGYGNTIYF. The CDR3 bases are TGTGCCAGCAGCTTCCAGGGGTACGGAAACACCATATATTTT.

This rearrangement joins TRBV4-1 to TRBJ2-5, with 7 nucleotides matching TRBD2. Germline V gene data show CDR1 as MGHRA and CDR2 as YSYEKL. V shed 1 base and J 5 bases; nucleotides not matched to a gene: 7. The CDR3 has 15 residues. The CDR3, as DNA: TGCGCCAGCAGCCAAGTGGCGGGAGTTTTTGAGACCCAGTACTTC. Its protein is CASSQVAGVFETQYF.

The CDR3 nucleotides read TGCGCCAGCAGCCTAAAGGGGGCGGTTGCGGGGCTTTCTTATAATTCACCCCTCCACTTT. Amino acid sequence: CASSLKGAVAGLSYNSPLHF. The chain recombines TRBV4-1 with TRBJ1-6; 7 bases map to TRBD1. The CDR3 totals 20 residues. Germline CDR1 MGHRA, CDR2 YSYEKL. Trimming removed 4 bases from V and 4 bases from J; junction bases left unmatched: 19.

In its sample, this clone was seen once. This chain uses TRBV29-1 with TRBJ1-1, with 9 bases identical to TRBD1. Germline CDR1 and CDR2: SQVTM and ANQGSEA. The CDR3 is 11 amino acids. The junction had 3 bases not matched to a gene; V was cut back by 5 bases and J by 8 bases. DNA of the CDR3: TGCAGCGTTTCCGGGACAGGGGAAGCTTTCTTT. This sequence encodes CSVSGTGEAFF.

The rearrangement uses TRBV9 and TRBJ2-2, with D unresolved. Trimming removed 0 bases at V and 1 base at J, with 1 base between. Germline V gene lookup returns CDR1 SGDLS and CDR2 YYNGEE. The CDR3 runs to 13 residues. Written as DNA, the CDR3 is TGTGCCAGCAGCGTAGGGAACACCGGGGAGCTGTTTTTT. Translating gives CASSVGNTGELFF.

V usage is TRBV19 and J usage is TRBJ1-3; D is undetermined. Germline-derived CDR1 and CDR2 are LNHDA and SQIVND (reference sequence). V lost 5 bases and J 1 base, leaving 6 bases between the germline ends. This CDR3 is built from 13 residues. CDR3 residues: CASSDGSGNTIYF. The CDR3 nucleotides read TGTGCCAGTAGTGACGGGTCTGGAAACACCATATATTTT.

The genes are TRBV5-1 and TRBJ2-3, with D tentatively TRBD1 or TRBD2 (5 bases each). CDR1 and CDR2 (germline): SGHRS, YFSETQ. The CDR3 contains 20 residues. Trimming shortened V by 0 bases and J by 4 bases, and 27 bases separated the two germline ends. The CDR3, as DNA: TGCGCCAGCAGCTTGGAACGTTGGCAGGGTATAGGGAGCATCCCAGATACGCAGTATTTT. Translation: CASSLERWQGIGSIPDTQYF. The variable domain in full, completed from reference TRBV5-1 and TRBJ2-3, reads KAGVTQTPRYLIKTRGQQVTLSCSPISGHRSVSWYQQTPGQGLQFLFEYFSETQRNKGNFPGRFSGRQFSNSRSEMNVSTLELGDSALYLCASSLERWQGIGSIPDTQYFGPGTRLTVL.

Notes on this clone: One end of the junction fails to match germline, which may point to a read error. The genes are TRBV30 and TRBJ2-2, with a tentative D call TRBD2 (5 bases). The CDR3 spans 11 residues. Germline V lookup: CDR1 GTSNPN, CDR2 SVGIG (reference sequence). The CDR3 region is CAGRSTGELFF. In DNA form, the CDR3 reads TGTGCCGGGAGATCCACCGGGGAGCTGTTTTTT.

The J gene is TRBJ1-5, the V gene TRBV19; 7 nucleotides agree with TRBD1. The CDR3 is 13 amino acids. V shed 1 base, J shed 11 bases, and the junction held 5 bases outside the gene matches. Looked up from germline, CDR1 is LNHDA and CDR2 is SQIVND (reference sequence). CDR3 DNA sequence: TGTGCCAGTAGTATAGCGGCAGGGGGGACCCAGCATTTT. This sequence encodes CASSIAAGGTQHF.

V gene TRBV6-1 combines with J gene TRBJ1-1; 11 nucleotides agree with TRBD1. V lost 4 bases and J lost 5; bases outside the gene matches: 6. This CDR3 has 15 residues. Per the germline V gene, CDR1 is MNHNS and CDR2 is SASEGT. The CDR3 protein is CASSADRGLGTEAFF. DNA for the CDR3: TGTGCCAGCAGTGCGGACAGGGGGCTTGGAACTGAAGCTTTCTTT.

The genes are TRBV2 and TRBJ2-7; D gene unclear. Looked up from germline, CDR1 is SNHLY and CDR2 is FYNNEI. CDR3 size: 15 residues. Trimming shortened V by 1 base and J by 0 bases, and 10 bases separated the two germline ends. CDR3 sequence reads: CASSEGVAPSYEQYF. The CDR3 DNA is TGTGCCAGCAGTGAAGGAGTTGCCCCCTCCTACGAGCAGTACTTC.

This clone was seen a single time. The genes are TRBV5-6 and TRBJ2-1; 8 positions agree with TRBD2. There are 15 residues in the CDR3. V gave up 1 base and J gave up 5 bases; unmatched junction bases: 5. CDR1 is SGHDT, CDR2 YYEEEE, per germline. DNA of the CDR3: TGTGCCAGCAGCTTGTTGACTAGCGCCCACAATGAGCAGTTCTTC. It specifies CASSLLTSAHNEQFF.

The rearrangement joins TRBV13 to TRBJ2-7, with 7 bases aligning to TRBD1. Trimming cost V 3 bases and J 1 base; bases outside gene matches: 6. In germline, CDR1 is PRHDT, CDR2 FYEKMQ (reference sequence). The CDR3 length is 15 residues. CDR3 sequence (DNA): TGTGCCAGCAGCTTTTCGACAGGGAATTCCTACGAGCAGTACTTC. Translating it yields CASSFSTGNSYEQYF. Full variable domain (outside the CDR3, taken from reference TRBV13 and TRBJ2-7): AAGVIQSPRHLIKEKRETATLKCYPIPRHDTVYWYQQGPGQDPQFLISFYEKMQSDKGSIPDRFSAQQFSDYHSELNMSSLELGDSALYFCASSFSTGNSYEQYFGPGTRLTVT.

The chain is built from TRBV6-5 and TRBJ2-5; D not resolved. Germline values: CDR1 MNHEY, CDR2 SVGAGI. Trimming took off 0 bases at V and 3 bases at J, with 11 bases between the two ends. The CDR3 length is 15 residues. The CDR3 is CASSYSTGVKETQYF. CDR3 coding DNA: TGTGCCAGCAGTTACTCCACGGGCGTTAAAGAGACCCAGTACTTC.